The 26 T cell receptor beta chains listed next were all sequenced from one sample in a study of immune heterogeneity within non-small cell lung tumors listed by TCRdb under 2018. Genomic DNA extracted from bulk tumor tissue served as TCR template, with around 600 ng gDNA amplified per sample. Multiple biopsies per primary tumor were taken during surgery, spaced as far apart as possible within the tumor mass. Patients in the study cohort, which was described as untreated, were newly diagnosed NSCLC cases going through curative surgery. Sequenced using a HiSeq X Ten. The TCR beta CDR3 region was amplified with a multiplex PCR system whose first round ran for 9 to 10 cycles using 32 V-gene forward primers and 13 J-gene reverse primers. TCRdb handled the public reads itself, with Q25 trimming in fastp and clone calling in MiXCR, and kept productive beta chains. Rows are combined by CDR3 protein, so each entry shows the most common genes and DNA. The sample records about 5,700 distinct CDR3 sequences, 20% to 25% of which are singletons. 9% to 10% of the sample is taken by the ten largest.

Material: lung tumor tissue. Source of these receptors: a woman aged 60-75 years with non-small cell lung cancer.

This clonotype showed up many times. This chain links TRBV6-5 with TRBJ1-2; unclear D gene. The CDR3 runs 12 residues. The V end lost 0 bases, the J end lost 5 bases, and 4 bases lay between the germline ends. CDR1 MNHEY and CDR2 SVGAGI come from the germline V gene. The CDR3: CASSYSGYGYTF. The CDR3, as DNA: TGTGCCAGCAGTTACTCAGGGTATGGCTACACCTTC.

Concerning this clonotype itself: Possible read error: a much larger clone is one base away. The chain carries TRBV20-1 and TRBJ1-6; D gene ambiguous. CDR1 is DFQATT, CDR2 SNEGSKA, per germline (reference sequence). This CDR3 is built from 11 residues. The CDR3 region is CSARLNSHLHF. The CDR3 nucleotides read TGCAGTGCTAGACTGAATTCACACCTCCACTTT.

This clonotype has at least ten counts. This chain links TRBV19 with TRBJ2-4; the D gene is possibly TRBD2 (7 bases). The V end was cut by 6 bases, the J end by 16 bases, with 22 bases between. This CDR3 has 13 residues. Germline V gene lookup returns CDR1 LNHDA and CDR2 SQIVND (reference sequence). CDR3 sequence: CASSHPVRGGAYF. Written as DNA, the CDR3 is TGTGCCAGTAGCCACCCCGTGAGGGGGGGCGCTTACTTC. Supplemented by reference TRBV19 and TRBJ2-4, the full variable domain reads DGGITQSPKYLFRKEGQNVTLSCEQNLNHDAMYWYRQDPGQGLRLIYYSQIVNDFQKGDIAEGYSVSREKKESFPLTVTSAQKNPTAFYLCASSHPVRGGAYFGAGTRLSVL.

The rearrangement uses TRBV20-1 and TRBJ2-3; maybe TRBD2 (6 bases). This CDR3 has 17 amino acids. Germline CDR1 reads DFQATT; CDR2 reads SNEGSKA (reference sequence). V dropped 5 bases and J dropped 2 bases, with 23 bases sitting between them. CDR3 sequence (DNA): TGCAGTGCTCGCCCCGGCGGCTGGAGGGCCCCCACAGATACGCAGTATTTT. Translation: CSARPGGWRAPTDTQYF.

The chain combines TRBV3-1 with TRBJ2-2, with D hard to call. The V end was cut by 0 bases, the J end by 1 base, with 12 bases between. Germline V gene lookup returns CDR1 LGHDT and CDR2 YNNKEL (reference sequence). This CDR3 contains 17 residues. CDR3 DNA: TGTGCCAGCAGCCAAGATTGGTTCCAGAAGAACACCGGGGAGCTGTTTTTT. It specifies CASSQDWFQKNTGELFF. The complete variable domain, with remaining parts taken from reference TRBV3-1 and TRBJ2-2, reads DTAVSQTPKYLVTQMGNDKSIKCEQNLGHDTMYWYKQDSKKFLKIMFSYNNKELIINETVPNRFSPKSPDKAHLNLHINSLELGDSAVYFCASSQDWFQKNTGELFFGEGSRLTVL.

With respect to this clonotype: A much larger clone sits a single nucleotide away, making a read error possible. The chain couples TRBV19 to TRBJ1-2; D is unresolved. Looked up from germline, CDR1 is LNHDA and CDR2 is SQIVND (reference sequence). With 3 bases removed from V and 4 bases from J, the gap between germline ends came to 12 bases. The CDR3 has 14 amino acids. The CDR3 sequence: CASSMDTGLYGYTF. In DNA, the CDR3 is TGTGCCAGTAGTATGGATACGGGCCTCTATGGCTACACCTTC. The variable domain in full, completed from reference TRBV19 and TRBJ1-2, reads DGGITQSPKYLFRKEGQNVTLSCEQNLNHDAMYWYRQDPGQGLRLIYYSQIVNDFQKGDIAEGYSVSREKKESFPLTVTSAQKNPTAFYLCASSMDTGLYGYTFGSGTRLTVV.

This clonotype has just a few counts. A much larger clone differs by one base, so this may be a read error. This chain uses TRBV11-3 with TRBJ2-1; weak D call: TRBD2 (5 bases). The CDR3 runs to 15 residues. CDR1 SGHNT and CDR2 YENEEA come from the germline V gene. The V end lost 4 bases, the J end lost 5 bases, and 15 bases lay between the germline ends. The CDR3 spells CASSSHGNAHNEQFF. Written as DNA, the CDR3 is TGTGCCAGCAGCTCTCACGGGAACGCCCACAATGAGCAGTTCTTC.

By share of the sample, this clonotype is medium-sized (0.01 to 0.1%). The chain uses TRBV28 and TRBJ1-6; 7 bases line up with TRBD1. The trim removed 8 bases at V and 5 bases at J, leaving 9 bases unmatched. The CDR3 contains 15 residues. CDR1 and CDR2 from the germline V gene are MDHEN and SYDVKM. The CDR3 spells CASSTGAINNSPLHF. CDR3 DNA sequence: TGTGCCAGCTCAACAGGGGCCATAAATAATTCACCCCTCCACTTT.

The table lists this clonotype with a count of one. This CDR3 fails to terminate in the conserved phenylalanine or tryptophan, so it likely reflects a read error. The gene calls are TRBV3-1 and TRBJ2-2; the match to TRBD2 covers 9 bases. Looked up from germline, CDR1 is LGHDT and CDR2 is YNNKEL (reference sequence). V gave up 6 bases and J gave up 1 base; unmatched junction bases: 0. The CDR3 covers 14 residues. CDR3 nucleotides: TGTGCCAGCAGACTAGCGGGGAACACCGGGGAGCTGTTTTCT. Translated: CASRLAGNTGELFS.

By frequency in the sample, this clonotype is medium-sized. This chain joins TRBV20-1 and TRBJ2-1; D is undetermined. V gave up 6 bases and J gave up 6 bases, with 15 bases separating them. The CDR3 runs 13 residues. Germline V gene data show CDR1 as DFQATT and CDR2 as SNEGSKA (reference sequence). The DNA for the CDR3 is TGCAGTGCCAGACGCATACCTGGCAATGAGCAGTTCTTC. It encodes CSARRIPGNEQFF.

This clonotype is deemed medium-sized. The chain recombines TRBV19 with TRBJ1-2; 8 nucleotides align to TRBD1. CDR1 and CDR2 from the germline V gene are LNHDA and SQIVND (reference sequence). This CDR3 has 17 amino acids. The junction had 12 bases not matched to a gene; V was cut back by 2 bases and J by 4 bases. The CDR3 region is CASSISPTGEGSYGYTF. In DNA form, the CDR3 reads TGTGCCAGTAGTATATCCCCGACAGGGGAAGGTAGCTATGGCTACACCTTC.

This clonotype was picked up many times. The chain has TRBV20-1 and TRBJ1-2; 12 bases line up with TRBD1. Germline V gene lookup returns CDR1 DFQATT and CDR2 SNEGSKA (reference sequence). This CDR3 contains 14 residues. V lost 4 bases, J lost 7 bases, and 7 bases stayed unmatched. In nucleotides, the CDR3 is TGCAGTGCTACGGGGACAGGGGGCGCGAGTGGCTACACCTTC. It is translated as CSATGTGGASGYTF.

In regard to this clonotype: A much bigger clone sits one base away, suggesting this may be a read error. The gene calls are TRBV6-2 or TRBV6-3 and TRBJ2-2; D is unresolved. The CDR3 has 14 amino acids. CDR1 and CDR2 (germline): MNHEY, SVGEGT. The CDR3 nucleotides are TGTGCCTGCAGTTACGGTGGGAACACCGGGGAGCTGTTTTTT. This gives the protein CACSYGGNTGELFF.

This clonotype has at least ten counts. The J gene is TRBJ2-3, the V gene TRBV24-1; D is ambiguous. V lost 4 bases to trimming and J lost 4 bases, with 8 bases between them. Germline V gene data show CDR1 as KGHDR and CDR2 as SFDVKD. The CDR3 sequence is 13 residues long. The CDR3 here is CATSERTADTQYF. The CDR3 region has the DNA TGTGCCACCAGTGAACGGACCGCAGATACGCAGTATTTT.

The J gene is TRBJ1-4, the V gene TRBV6-1, with D possibly being TRBD1 (6 bases). Trimming removed 6 bases at V and 7 bases at J, with 12 bases between. There are 13 residues in the CDR3. From germline, CDR1 is MNHNS and CDR2 SASEGT. The chain's CDR3 is CASRGRGPEKLFF. The CDR3 region has the DNA TGTGCCAGCAGGGGCAGGGGACCTGAAAAACTGTTTTTT.

This clonotype qualifies as medium-sized (0.01 to 0.1%). The gene calls are TRBV14 and TRBJ2-7, with 9 bases lining up with TRBD1. The CDR3 has 15 residues. CDR1 is SGHDN, CDR2 FVKESK, per germline. V lost 1 base and J lost 5; bases outside the gene matches: 6. Here the CDR3 DNA reads TGTGCCAGCAGCCAAGTGGGGACAGGGCCCGACGAGCAGTACTTC. Protein: CASSQVGTGPDEQYF. Full variable domain (missing parts from reference TRBV14 and TRBJ2-7): EAGVTQFPSHSVIEKGQTVTLRCDPISGHDNLYWYRRVMGKEIKFLLHFVKESKQDESGMPNNRFLAERTGGTYSTLKVQPAELEDSGVYFCASSQVGTGPDEQYFGPGTRLTVT.

This clonotype counts as medium-sized (0.01 to 0.1%). The rearrangement links TRBV5-6 to TRBJ1-5; D is unresolved. Germline V gene lookup returns CDR1 SGHDT and CDR2 YYEEEE. The V and J ends lost 3 bases and 6 bases respectively, with 16 bases between them. The CDR3 runs 15 residues. The CDR3 protein is CASSSTDGAGQPQHF. The CDR3 bases are TGTGCCAGCAGCTCAACCGACGGAGCGGGTCAGCCCCAGCATTTT.

In its sample, this clonotype ranks as medium-sized (0.01 to 0.1%). The genes are TRBV19 and TRBJ2-1, with 12 bases identical to TRBD2. Germline CDR1 is LNHDA and CDR2 is SQIVND (reference sequence). V lost 1 base to trimming and J lost 2 bases; unmatched junction nucleotides: 12. The CDR3 runs 20 residues. CDR3 sequence (DNA): TGTGCCAGTAGTATAGCGTGGGGGCCGAGGACTAGCGGGACCTACAATGAGCAGTTCTTC. Protein sequence: CASSIAWGPRTSGTYNEQFF.

By sample fraction, this clonotype is medium-sized. The chain has TRBV6-1 and TRBJ1-4; D remains unclear. The CDR3 is 16 amino acids. Trimming shortened V by 3 bases and J by 5 bases, and 16 bases separated the two germline ends. The germline gives CDR1 MNHNS, CDR2 SASEGT. The CDR3 reads CASSEGPAVGNEKLFF. Written as DNA, the CDR3 is TGTGCCAGCAGTGAGGGCCCCGCCGTGGGGAATGAAAAACTGTTTTTT.

The chain uses TRBV6-5 and TRBJ2-7, with a possible D match to TRBD2 (5 bases). Trimming left V 0 bases short and J 3 bases short, with 12 bases between. The CDR3 is 15 residues long. Germline V CDR1 and CDR2: MNHEY, SVGAGI. In DNA form, the CDR3 reads TGTGCCAGCAGTTACTCCCCTAGCCGAAGCTACGAGCAGTACTTC. This codes for CASSYSPSRSYEQYF.

This clonotype is termed medium-sized. The V call is TRBV12-5, the J call TRBJ2-7, with D unclear. V was trimmed by 3 bases and J by 2 bases, leaving 11 bases between them. Germline CDR1 LGHNT, CDR2 FRNRAP. This CDR3 has 14 amino acids. The CDR3 here is CASGFRRPTYEQYF. The DNA for the CDR3 is TGTGCTAGTGGTTTTAGGCGGCCGACCTACGAGCAGTACTTC.

This clonotype is medium-sized (0.01 to 0.1%) within its sample. The chain carries TRBV20-1 and TRBJ2-7; TRBD2 matches 13 bases. Germline CDR1 is DFQATT and CDR2 is SNEGSKA (reference sequence). After removal of 6 bases from V and 3 bases from J, the junction contained 11 bases not matched to a gene. CDR3 size: 16 residues. In DNA form, the CDR3 reads TGCAGTGCCTCGGGACTAGCGGGGAGTTTGGGCTACGAGCAGTACTTC. Translation: CSASGLAGSLGYEQYF.

The chain carries TRBV19 and TRBJ1-4; 10 positions match TRBD1. Germline V CDR1 and CDR2: LNHDA, SQIVND (reference sequence). The CDR3 totals 15 residues. Trimming cost V 7 bases and J 8 bases; bases outside gene matches: 10. CDR3 nucleotides: TGTGCCAGTACCATCCGGGACAGGGGCTACGAAAAACTGTTTTTT. Translating it yields CASTIRDRGYEKLFF.

By share, this clonotype counts as medium-sized. The rearrangement joins TRBV2 to TRBJ2-1; 7 positions match TRBD1. Looked up from germline, CDR1 is SNHLY and CDR2 is FYNNEI. The CDR3 totals 13 residues. J was trimmed by 5 bases and V by 9 bases; bases with no gene match: 7. The CDR3 spells CASRDSLNNEQFF. The CDR3, as DNA: TGTGCCAGTCGGGACAGTCTTAACAATGAGCAGTTCTTC.

This clonotype was recorded many times. V is TRBV5-1 and J is TRBJ2-3; 12 bases agree with TRBD2. The CDR3 spans 15 residues. V shed 7 bases, J shed 1 base, and the junction held 4 bases outside the gene matches. Per germline, CDR1 SGHRS and CDR2 YFSETQ. CDR3 sequence (DNA): TGCGCCAGCTCGAGGACTAGCGGGGGCACAGATACGCAGTATTTT. It codes for CASSRTSGGTDTQYF. Variable domain in full (rest from reference TRBV5-1 and TRBJ2-3): KAGVTQTPRYLIKTRGQQVTLSCSPISGHRSVSWYQQTPGQGLQFLFEYFSETQRNKGNFPGRFSGRQFSNSRSEMNVSTLELGDSALYLCASSRTSGGTDTQYFGPGTRLTVL.

This clonotype ranks as medium-sized (0.01 to 0.1%). Here the CDR3 DNA reads TGTGCCATCAGTGAGTCGAGACTAGAAGGGAGAGGGTCTAATGAAAAACTGTTTTTT. Translated, it gives CAISESRLEGRGSNEKLFF. V is TRBV10-3 and J is TRBJ1-4; D gene unclear. CDR1 ENHRY and CDR2 SYGVKD come from the germline V gene. V was pared by 0 bases and J by 3 bases, with 20 bases between. The CDR3 runs to 19 residues.